Listed here are 32 T cell receptor beta chains from one sample, sequenced in a study of blood T cell repertoires in COVID-19 (TCRdb year 2020). Library preparation employed the immunoSEQ multiplex PCR assay. In its TCRdb copy, this immuneACCESS table keeps in-frame sequences only and misses some clones. Where compared with another copy, unresolved V genes explain less than half of these, and the others have no known cause. This sample is represented by fewer than 300,000 clones; roughly 91% of them were singletons. The leading ten clones occupy around 0.91% of the sample. Sequenced input: peripheral blood. These receptors originate from a woman aged 40 to 50 who had recovered from COVID-19.

This rearrangement joins TRBV3-1 (or the pseudogene TRBV3-2) to TRBJ2-1; possible D gene TRBD2, 7 bases. Germline CDR1 reads LGHDT; CDR2 reads YNNKEL (reference sequence). Trimming cost V 0 bases and J 10 bases, with 10 bases left between them. The CDR3 consists of 13 residues. The CDR3 DNA reads as TGTGCCAGCAGCCAAGATGGGAGGGGGGAGCAGTTCTTC. Protein product: CASSQDGRGEQFF.

The chain employs TRBV5-4 and TRBJ2-6, with 8 bases identical to TRBD1. CDR3 length equals 18 residues. CDR1 SGHNT and CDR2 YYREEE come from the germline V gene (reference sequence). The V and J ends lost 4 bases and 0 bases, in that order; junction bases with no gene match: 9. The CDR3 nucleotides are TGTGCCAGCAGCACCAGGGGGCCCGAGGGCTCTGGGGCCAACGTCCTGACTTTC. Protein sequence: CASSTRGPEGSGANVLTF.

The rearrangement links TRBV18 to TRBJ1-2, with a possible D match to TRBD1 (5 bases). This CDR3 spans 16 amino acids. Germline CDR1 is KGHSH and CDR2 is LQKENI. The V and J ends lost 3 bases and 2 bases respectively, with 16 bases between them. Here the CDR3 DNA reads TGTGCCAGCTCACCCCTCCGGGAGGGGATGAACTATGGCTACACCTTC. Amino acids: CASSPLREGMNYGYTF.

The genes are TRBV11-2 and TRBJ2-3; 12 nucleotides agree with TRBD2. J was trimmed by 2 bases and V by 5 bases; bases with no gene match: 5. The CDR3 contains 16 residues. CDR1 is SGHAT and CDR2 is FQNNGV in the germline V gene. The CDR3 spells CASSPGLAGYTDTQYF. The CDR3 region has the DNA TGTGCCAGCAGCCCAGGACTAGCGGGGTACACAGATACGCAGTATTTT.

The J gene is TRBJ2-1, the V gene TRBV24-1; D is possibly TRBD2 (6 bases). With 9 bases removed from V and 4 bases from J, the gap between germline ends came to 15 bases. The germline V gene has CDR1 KGHDR and CDR2 SFDVKD. The CDR3 extends over 14 amino acids. The CDR3 sequence: CATQLSGRYNEQFF. CDR3 sequence (DNA): TGTGCCACCCAGCTTAGCGGAAGATACAATGAGCAGTTCTTC.

The chain carries TRBV5-6 and TRBJ2-5, with 9 positions matching TRBD2. This CDR3 contains 15 residues. V lost 1 base and J lost 5; bases outside the gene matches: 6. Germline V gives CDR1 SGHDT, CDR2 YYEEEE. CDR3 DNA sequence: TGTGCCAGCAGCTTGCGTAGCGGGAGTGGGGAGACCCAGTACTTC. Protein sequence: CASSLRSGSGETQYF.

This chain joins TRBV2 and TRBJ1-2, with a weak D call TRBD1 (6 bases). CDR1 SNHLY and CDR2 FYNNEI come from the germline V gene. This CDR3 contains 13 residues. With 5 bases removed from V and 3 bases from J, the gap between germline ends came to 10 bases. The CDR3 protein is CASSQRTDYGYTF. DNA of the CDR3: TGTGCCAGCAGTCAGAGGACAGACTATGGCTACACCTTC.

The DNA for the CDR3 is TGTGCCTGGAGTCCTGACAGGGGGACTGAAGCTTTCTTT. It yields the protein CAWSPDRGTEAFF. The chain uses TRBV30 and TRBJ1-1; 9 bases agree with TRBD1. The germline CDR1 and CDR2 sequences are GTSNPN and SVGIG (reference sequence). This CDR3 comprises 13 residues. The junction had 3 bases not matched to a gene; V was cut back by 2 bases and J by 5 bases. The variable domain in full, with the rest retrieved from reference TRBV30 and TRBJ1-1, is SQTIHQWPATLVQPVGSPLSLECTVEGTSNPNLYWYRQAAGRGLQLLFYSVGIGQISSEVPQNLSASRPQDRQFILSSKKLLLSDSGFYLCAWSPDRGTEAFFGQGTRLTVV.

DNA for the CDR3: TGCGCCAGCACCCACCGTCGGGACCAGTACTTC. The encoded protein is CASTHRRDQYF. The chain recombines TRBV5-1 with TRBJ2-5; TRBD2 is a possible D gene (5 bases). The germline V gene has CDR1 SGHRS and CDR2 YFSETQ. This CDR3 is 11 amino acids long. V was trimmed by 6 bases and J by 10 bases, leaving 13 bases between them.

This clone was observed a handful of times. The chain has TRBV19 and TRBJ1-5; a weak D match, TRBD1 (5 bases). V lost 1 base and J 5 bases, leaving 18 bases between the germline ends. The CDR3 covers 17 residues. Germline loops: CDR1 LNHDA, CDR2 SQIVND (reference sequence). CDR3 region: CASSIVGGVGVDQPQHF. CDR3 nucleotide sequence: TGTGCCAGTAGTATAGTGGGGGGAGTCGGGGTGGATCAGCCCCAGCATTTT.

A single count supports this clone. The chain links TRBV11-1 to TRBJ2-3; D remains unclear. The CDR3 has 15 amino acids. Trimming took off 1 base at V and 0 bases at J, with 8 bases between the two ends. Germline CDR1 and CDR2: SGHAT and FQDESV (reference sequence). The CDR3, as DNA: TGTGCCAGCAGCTTAGACGTCCGGAGCACAGATACGCAGTATTTT. Amino acids: CASSLDVRSTDTQYF. Drawing the rest from reference TRBV11-1 and TRBJ2-3, the complete variable domain is EAEVAQSPRYKITEKSQAVAFWCDPISGHATLYWYRQILGQGPELLVQFQDESVVDDSQLPKDRFSAERLKGVDSTLKIQPAELGDSAMYLCASSLDVRSTDTQYFGPGTRLTVL.

V is TRBV19 and J is TRBJ1-1; no firm D call. Germline CDR1 and CDR2: LNHDA and SQIVND (reference sequence). Trimming removed 10 bases from V and 1 base from J, with 13 bases in between. CDR3 length equals 13 residues. CDR3 in DNA: TGTGCCACACTCCGGAGAGGGAACACTGAAGCTTTCTTT. Translating it yields CATLRRGNTEAFF.

The chain employs TRBV4-3 and TRBJ2-7, with TRBD1 matching 7 bases. Germline CDR1 and CDR2: LGHNA and YSLEER. The CDR3 contains 19 residues. Trimming at V came to 6 bases and at J to 3 bases, leaving 23 bases not matched to a gene. The CDR3 sequence: CASSQSRQGHGSDLYEQYV. DNA for the CDR3: TGCGCCAGCAGTCAGTCACGACAGGGACACGGTTCCGATCTCTACGAGCAGTACGTC.

The rearrangement joins TRBV6-5 to TRBJ1-5, with 11 bases fitting TRBD1. J gave up 6 bases and V 0 bases, and 4 bases lay outside the gene matches. The germline CDR1 and CDR2 sequences are MNHEY and SVGAGI. The CDR3 is made up of 16 amino acids. CDR3 sequence (DNA): TGTGCCAGCAGTTACTCGGGGGACAGGGGGGCTCAGCCCCAGCATTTT. Amino acid sequence: CASSYSGDRGAQPQHF.

CDR3 residues: CASSPPLGQVAGELFF. CDR3 nucleotides: TGTGCCAGCAGCCCCCCCCTTGGTCAGGTAGCCGGGGAGCTGTTTTTT. The genes are TRBV7-3 and TRBJ2-2; D is ambiguous. V lost 5 bases and J 6 bases, leaving 19 bases between the germline ends. The CDR3 contains 16 residues. Germline CDR1 and CDR2: SGHTA and FQGTGA.

The chain joins TRBV6-6 to TRBJ1-5; maybe TRBD1 (5 bases). The CDR3 consists of 15 residues. The germline gives CDR1 MNHNY, CDR2 SVGAGI (reference sequence). The ends were cut back, 9 bases at V and 2 bases at J, with 17 bases in the middle. CDR3 DNA sequence: TGTGCCAGTGCCCCGGGGGACTTGGGCAATCAGCCCCAGCATTTT. As protein: CASAPGDLGNQPQHF.

In nucleotides, the CDR3 is TGTGCCAGCAGCCCCGGACTAGCGGCAAAACAAGAGACCCAGTACTTC. Its protein is CASSPGLAAKQETQYF. This chain connects TRBV11-3 to TRBJ2-5, with 10 bases matching TRBD2. The CDR3 covers 16 residues. Looked up from germline, CDR1 is SGHNT and CDR2 is YENEEA. V lost 5 bases, J lost 2 bases, and 8 bases stayed unmatched.

The chain has TRBV18 and TRBJ2-7; no clear D. The V gene's germline CDR1 is KGHSH and CDR2 LQKENI. Trimming took off 3 bases at V and 7 bases at J, with 13 bases between the two ends. This CDR3 has 13 residues. The CDR3 DNA reads TGTGCCAGCTCACCTCCCCTAGTGAGTGAGCAGTACTTC. It is translated as CASSPPLVSEQYF.

V and J are TRBV2 and TRBJ2-1; a possible D gene is TRBD2 (6 bases). V was trimmed by 3 bases and J by 8 bases, leaving 8 bases between them. The CDR3 totals 12 residues. Per the germline V gene, CDR1 is SNHLY and CDR2 is FYNNEI. CDR3 in DNA: TGTGCCAGCAGTGACCCGGGGGATGAGCAGTTCTTC. Amino acids: CASSDPGDEQFF.

The chain joins TRBV14 to TRBJ1-2; a weak D match, TRBD1 (6 bases). The V end was cut by 4 bases, the J end by 8 bases, with 14 bases between. From germline, CDR1 is SGHDN and CDR2 FVKESK. This CDR3 is 13 amino acids long. This CDR3 is CASSRTNRVGYTF. The CDR3, as DNA: TGTGCCAGCAGCCGGACCAACAGGGTCGGCTACACCTTC.

The chain has TRBV14 and TRBJ2-1; TRBD2 aligns across 11 bases. This CDR3 region has 14 residues. With V trimmed by 4 bases and J by 9 bases, 5 bases remained unmatched. Germline CDR1 SGHDN, CDR2 FVKESK. The CDR3 region has the DNA TGTGCCAGCAGCCTTCTAGCGGGAGGTAGTGAGCAGTTCTTC. Its protein is CASSLLAGGSEQFF.

The gene calls are TRBV5-6 and TRBJ1-3; D unclear. CDR1 and CDR2 (germline): SGHDT, YYEEEE. Between the trimmed V and J ends, which lost 0 bases and 0 bases, there was a span of 7 bases. The CDR3 length is 15 residues. The CDR3 bases are TGTGCCAGCAGCTTGGTGGCACACTCTGGAAACACCATATATTTT. Translated: CASSLVAHSGNTIYF.

The chain recombines TRBV4-2 with TRBJ2-2; TRBD2 agrees at 8 bases. Germline V lookup: CDR1 LGHNA, CDR2 YNFKEQ. The J segment lost 8 bases and the V segment lost 0 bases, leaving 8 bases of the junction unmatched. The CDR3 has 16 amino acids. The CDR3 loop reads CASSQDGTSWAGELFF. The CDR3 bases are TGTGCCAGCAGCCAAGATGGGACTAGTTGGGCGGGGGAGCTGTTTTTT.

V gene TRBV7-2 combines with J gene TRBJ2-7; 7 bases match TRBD2. Germline V gene sequence: CDR1 SGHTA, CDR2 FQGNSA. The J segment lost 2 bases and the V segment lost 2 bases, leaving 6 bases of the junction unmatched. This CDR3 spans 15 amino acids. The CDR3 loop reads CASSLRPSGTYEQYF. The CDR3 DNA sequence: TGTGCCAGCAGCTTACGGCCTAGCGGCACCTACGAGCAGTACTTC.

V and J are TRBV7-8 and TRBJ2-2, with TRBD1 matching 10 bases. V lost 7 bases, J lost 4 bases, and 9 bases stayed unmatched. CDR1 SGHVS and CDR2 FQNEAQ come from the germline V gene. The CDR3 is made up of 16 amino acids. In DNA form, the CDR3 reads TGTGCCAGCACCAAACCCCGGACAGGGGGCACCGGGGAGCTGTTTTTT. As protein: CASTKPRTGGTGELFF.

V gene TRBV19 combines with J gene TRBJ1-1; TRBD1 aligns across 8 bases. CDR1 and CDR2 from the germline V gene are LNHDA and SQIVND (reference sequence). This CDR3 has 17 residues. Trimming took 6 bases from V and 1 from J; bases not matched to a gene: 13. CDR3 DNA: TGTGCCAGTAGGAAGGGAACAGGGGGTTTTGGGAACACTGAAGCTTTCTTT. It specifies CASRKGTGGFGNTEAFF.

The V gene is TRBV6-5, the J gene TRBJ1-2; 10 nucleotides match TRBD1. The trim removed 8 bases at V and 1 base at J, leaving 4 bases unmatched. The CDR3 sequence is 14 residues long. Germline V lookup: CDR1 MNHEY, CDR2 SVGAGI. The CDR3 DNA sequence: TGTGCCAGCCTGGACAGGGGGAGTAACTATGGCTACACCTTC. Translated: CASLDRGSNYGYTF.

V usage is TRBV18 and J usage is TRBJ2-1; TRBD2 agrees at 13 bases. Looked up from germline, CDR1 is KGHSH and CDR2 is LQKENI. The V segment lost 5 bases and the J segment 10 bases; nucleotides outside the gene matches: 2. The CDR3 runs to 13 residues. The CDR3 region is CASSTGLAGEQFF. Here the CDR3 DNA reads TGTGCCAGCTCAACGGGACTAGCGGGAGAGCAGTTCTTC. The whole variable domain, filled in from reference TRBV18 and TRBJ2-1, reads NAGVMQNPRHLVRRRGQEARLRCSPMKGHSHVYWYRQLPEEGLKFMVYLQKENIIDESGMPKERFSAEFPKEGPSILRIQQVVRGDSAAYFCASSTGLAGEQFFGPGTRLTVL.

The CDR3: CAIRTGRSTDTQYF. DNA of the CDR3: TGTGCCATCAGAACAGGGAGAAGCACAGATACGCAGTATTTT. The chain couples TRBV10-3 to TRBJ2-3; perhaps TRBD1 as D (6 bases). Germline V gene sequence: CDR1 ENHRY, CDR2 SYGVKD. V lost 6 bases and J lost 0, with 10 bases in between. This CDR3 has 14 residues.

The CDR3 nucleotides are TGTGCCACCAGTGACCCGGGACAACCTAATGAAAAACTGTTTTTT. Translated: CATSDPGQPNEKLFF. The rearrangement joins TRBV24-1 to TRBJ1-4, with a tentative D call TRBD1 (6 bases). This CDR3 contains 15 residues. The ends were cut back, 4 bases at V and 3 bases at J, with 11 bases in the middle. The germline V gene encodes CDR1 KGHDR and CDR2 SFDVKD.

V is TRBV6-5 and J is TRBJ1-1; tentative D call: TRBD1 (6 bases). Germline-derived CDR1 and CDR2 are MNHEY and SVGAGI. The CDR3 loop spans 14 amino acids. The V and J ends lost 8 bases and 5 bases respectively, with 18 bases between them. This CDR3 reads CASLQTGLRTEAFF. As DNA, the CDR3 is TGTGCCAGCCTGCAAACAGGGCTGAGGACTGAAGCTTTCTTT.

Points on this clone: A read error may account for a junction end that differs from germline. This chain uses TRBV12-3 or TRBV12-4 with TRBJ2-1; no firm D call. CDR3 length equals 11 residues. Here the CDR3 DNA reads TGTACCAGCAGTCCGAGTAATGAGCAGTTCTTC. Translating gives CTSSPSNEQFF.